The clone carrying this T cell receptor beta chain appeared a few times. Its antigen remains unknown. This sample was taken from a study of beta chain features in type 1 diabetes. Broader study findings: Junctions at VDJ sites from type 1 diabetes patients had fewer insertions and more deletions. Across all four CD4+ subsets, people with type 1 diabetes showed modestly shorter TCRB CDR3s.

This CDR3 region has 14 residues. Germline lookup yields CDR1 MGHDK and CDR2 SYGVNS. V gave up 6 bases and J gave up 1 base, with 12 bases separating them. Sequenced material consisted of expressed TCRB transcripts (all of the isolated RNA was reverse transcribed). Libraries were prepared by immunoSEQ multiplex PCR; TCRdb keeps only in-frame clonotypes and omits some of them. The sample lists about 400,000 clones, 10% to 15% occurring once. Material for sequencing was naive CD4+ T cells from blood. The sequence derives from a woman younger than 35 with type 1 diabetes. The gene calls are TRBV25-1 and TRBJ1-1, with D uncertain. In DNA form, the CDR3 reads TGTGCCAGCAGGGAGCCCACACCGAACACTGAAGCTTTCTTT. This sequence encodes CASREPTPNTEAFF.